This TCR beta chain was documented in a study of blood T cell repertoires in COVID-19 (dated by TCRdb to the early 2020s). In the study overall: Samples covering the acute and convalescent phases of COVID-19 were provided by collaborators in the United States, Italy and Spain. The prospective study material was composed of cDNA or gDNA derived from T cells, B-cell-depleted T cells, or PBMCs. Subjects who had been exposed to COVID-19, were actively infected with it, or had recovered from it provided the deeply sampled blood TCRbeta repertoires that made up the dataset. The repertoires were made available in a free public database intended to serve as a resource for research on the immune response to SARS-CoV-2. The samples were drawn from the first 160 participants of the ongoing ImmuneRACE study and from 1,254 subjects provided by 6 global collaborators. Sample metadata almost always included a de-identified subject ID, COVID-19 status, age in years and sex. Where HLA class I and class II types were available, the types were taken from metadata supplied by the sample provider, not from assay-based typing.

TCRbeta CDR3 regions were amplified from genomic DNA using the immunoSEQ Assay, a bias-controlled multiplex PCR. The authors processed their data as follows. The number of nucleated cells in each sample was estimated from the amplification of reference gene primers within the assay. To quantify the absolute abundance of each unique TCRbeta CDR3 rearrangement, sequence reads were collapsed and filtered. Productive Simpson clonality was computed per sample as the square root of Simpson's diversity index over productive rearrangements. Here the immuneACCESS table is served through TCRdb, limited to in-frame sequences with V and J called. Missing clones are a known gap in these copies; in checked studies unresolved V genes cover under half, and the rest lacks a known reason. The V and J calls and clone size come from that table; D and trimming were worked out from the DNA. This sample comprises under 300,000 clones, roughly nine tenths of them detected only once. The ten top clones hold approximately 12% of the sample.

One collaborating source in Seattle enrolled patients during active infection and followed them longitudinally through the course of disease. Collaborating institutions collected whole blood in K2EDTA tubes following their own protocols. For TCRbeta analysis, collaborators shipped samples as frozen whole blood, isolated PBMCs, or DNA extracted from either of those sample types. Study-level results and caveats: Clinical and demographic metadata were provided uncurated, with the amount varying by source and participant.

A word on this clone: No cognate antigen has been identified for it. Base qualities were left out, and no much larger clone turns up one base away.

CDR1 SGHAT and CDR2 FQNNGV were looked up in the germline V gene. Including cysteine and phenylalanine, the CDR3 has 15 amino acids. The retained sequence is limited to the CDR3, 45 bases, with the frame set at the first base. The junction shows trimming of 1 base on V and 0 bases on J, plus 10 bases between the germline ends. The receptor chain draws on TRBV11-2 and TRBJ2-7, and TRBD2 may be the D gene, going by 5 matching bases. The sequenced material came from peripheral blood. The sequence was collected from a woman aged 25 to 39 with COVID-19, enrolled during active disease. The CDR3 loop reads CASSLVLGSSYEQYF. The bases read TGTGCCAGCAGCTTAGTCCTAGGGAGCTCCTACGAGCAGTACTTC.